The rows below give T cell receptor beta chains drawn from one sample of a study of shared T cell receptors in the human thymus. The repertoire was sequenced with immunoSEQ multiplex PCR; TCRdb's copy has only in-frame clones and lacks some. This sample yields hundreds of thousands of clones, of which approximately 83% are seen a single time; about 0.0098% belongs to the top ten. The sample was also reused in another study, on human thymus T cells.

The sequenced sample consisted of thymocytes. All receptors derive from a girl less than two years old with a congenital heart defect. Both conserved end residues are part of each CDR3. A D gene is named only where the DNA matches it firmly. Only some rows state a clone size, as once, few, many or a class for expanded clones.

d_call	v_call	j_call	clone_size	cdr3_length	cdr3_aa	cdr3_nt
-	TRBV28	TRBJ2-7	-	17	CASSLRWFRVVSYEQYF	TGTGCCAGCAGTCTAAGGTGGTTCAGGGTAGTATCCTACGAGCAGTACTTC
-	TRBV6-5	TRBJ2-3	-	14	CASSPGWCTDTQYF	TGTGCCAGCAGTCCAGGGTGGTGCACAGATACGCAGTATTTT
-	TRBV6-5	TRBJ1-4	-	16	CASSYRTDSRVEKLFF	TGTGCCAGCAGTTACCGAACGGACAGTCGGGTCGAAAAACTGTTTTTT
-	TRBV5-4	TRBJ1-6	-	14	CASRSVPPGSPLHF	-
TRBD2	TRBV14	TRBJ2-2	once	19	CASSQDGTSLLPNTGELFF	TGTGCCAGCAGCCAAGACGGGACTAGTCTGCTTCCGAACACCGGGGAGCTGTTTTTT
-	TRBV14	TRBJ2-7	once	17	CASSQSTRVGGSYEQYF	TGTGCCAGCAGCCAATCCACGAGGGTTGGGGGGTCCTACGAGCAGTACTTC
TRBD1	TRBV5-5	TRBJ2-3	-	16	CASSRDSPSSTDTQYF	TGTGCCAGCAGCAGGGACAGCCCGTCTAGCACAGATACGCAGTATTTT
TRBD1	TRBV7-2	TRBJ2-3	once	17	CASSFPFLQGTTDTQYF	TGTGCCAGCAGCTTCCCGTTTCTACAGGGGACCACAGATACGCAGTATTTT
TRBD1	TRBV11-2	TRBJ1-6	once	14	CASSLDTTGEPLHF	TGTGCCAGCAGCTTAGATACCACAGGGGAACCCCTCCACTTT
-	TRBV27	TRBJ2-7	-	14	CASSQAQAAYEQYF	TGTGCCAGCAGTCAGGCCCAGGCTGCCTACGAGCAGTACTTC
-	TRBV25-1	TRBJ1-6	-	13	CASSGGSNSPLHF	TGTGCCAGCAGTGGTGGCAGTAATTCACCCCTCCACTTT
-	TRBV5-1	TRBJ1-6	-	12	CASSLSGSPLHF	TGCGCCAGCAGCTTATCAGGGTCACCCCTCCACTTT
-	TRBV7-9	TRBJ1-2	once	16	CASSLVIAGKNYGYTF	TGTGCCAGCAGCTTAGTGATAGCAGGGAAAAACTATGGCTACACCTTC
-	TRBV28	TRBJ1-1	-	15	CASSSSTEMNTEAFF	-
TRBD2	TRBV29-1	TRBJ2-5	once	12	CSVRGLWAAQYF	TGCAGCGTTCGGGGACTATGGGCGGCCCAGTACTTC
TRBD1	TRBV28	TRBJ1-1	-	21	CASSRSLLGQFSAWVNTEVFF	TGTGCCAGCAGCCGTTCCCTATTGGGACAGTTTTCCGCTTGGGTGAACACTGAAGTTTTCTTT
TRBD1	TRBV7-2	TRBJ1-5	-	16	CASSLFRTGGSQPQHF	TGTGCCAGCAGCTTGTTCCGGACAGGGGGAAGTCAGCCCCAGCATTTT
-	TRBV5-1	TRBJ1-6	-	13	CASSLGTSTPLHF	TGCGCCAGCAGCTTGGGGACAAGCACACCCCTCCACTTT
-	TRBV7-2	TRBJ1-2	-	14	CASTFSETDYGYTF	TGTGCCAGCACATTCTCTGAGACAGACTATGGCTACACCTTC
-	TRBV7-3	TRBJ2-2	-	17	CASSLTLTETNTGELFF	TGTGCCAGCAGCTTAACGTTGACAGAGACTAACACCGGGGAGCTGTTTTTT
-	TRBV6-5	TRBJ1-3	-	15	CASSPRTASGNTIYF	TGTGCCAGCAGTCCTCGGACAGCATCTGGAAACACCATATATTTT
-	TRBV6-6	TRBJ1-5	-	16	CASSYSTGFDNQPQHF	TGTGCCAGCAGTTACTCGACGGGGTTTGACAATCAGCCCCAGCATTTT
TRBD2	TRBV28	TRBJ2-7	-	15	CASSPLAGGPYEQYF	TGTGCCAGCAGCCCCTTAGCGGGGGGGCCCTACGAGCAGTACTTC
-	TRBV28	TRBJ1-2	-	14	CASSGAGKNYGYTF	TGTGCCAGCAGTGGCGCAGGGAAAAACTATGGCTACACCTTC
TRBD1	TRBV9	TRBJ1-2	-	15	CASSVSRGRNYGYTF	TGTGCCAGCAGCGTATCGAGGGGGCGAAACTATGGCTACACCTTC
-	TRBV28	TRBJ2-7	-	15	CASSFEEGILYEQYF	TGTGCCAGCAGTTTTGAGGAGGGTATCCTCTACGAGCAGTACTTC
TRBD1	TRBV14	TRBJ1-1	-	17	CASSPRQGRRMNTEAFF	TGTGCCAGCAGCCCACGACAGGGCAGGAGGATGAACACTGAAGCTTTCTTT
TRBD1	TRBV7-2	TRBJ2-1	-	15	CASSSRDSLYNEQFF	TGTGCCAGCAGCTCCCGGGACAGCCTCTACAATGAGCAGTTCTTC
-	TRBV5-1	TRBJ1-2	-	16	CASSLNGGRPGYGYTF	TGCGCCAGCAGCTTGAACGGGGGGCGGCCAGGCTATGGCTACACCTTC
-	TRBV27	TRBJ1-5	-	16	CASRPGGSSLNQPQHF	TGTGCCAGCCGCCCGGGGGGTAGTTCCCTTAATCAGCCCCAGCATTTT
TRBD1	TRBV15	TRBJ1-2	-	20	CATSRGSPGTATLTYYGYTF	TGTGCCACCAGCAGAGGCTCTCCTGGGACAGCCACGTTGACGTACTATGGCTACACCTTC
TRBD1	TRBV5-5	TRBJ1-1	-	13	CASSQQGDTEAFF	TGTGCCAGCAGCCAACAGGGGGACACTGAAGCTTTCTTT
-	TRBV4-1	TRBJ1-3	once	16	CASSQGRGGSGNTIYF	TGCGCCAGCAGCCAAGGTCGCGGGGGTTCAGGAAACACCATATATTTT
-	TRBV18	TRBJ2-7	-	12	CASSEGAGEQYF	TGTGCCAGCTCGGAGGGGGCGGGTGAGCAGTACTTC
TRBD1	TRBV28	TRBJ2-3	-	16	CASRPNRGPCTDTQYF	TGTGCCAGCAGACCTAACAGGGGGCCTTGCACAGATACGCAGTATTTT
TRBD1	TRBV15	TRBJ2-3	-	18	CATSSTLAGQGTTDTQYF	TGTGCCACCAGCAGCACACTCGCGGGACAGGGTACCACAGATACGCAGTATTTT
-	TRBV11-2	TRBJ2-7	once	18	CASSSRGRGWRASYEQYF	TGTGCCAGCAGCTCCCGTGGGAGGGGGTGGAGGGCCTCCTACGAGCAGTACTTC
-	TRBV27	TRBJ2-2	-	14	CASRQFQGTGELFF	TGTGCCAGCCGACAATTCCAGGGCACCGGGGAGCTGTTTTTT
-	TRBV15	TRBJ1-1	-	17	CATSRAEKGHMNTEAFF	TGTGCCACCAGCAGAGCTGAAAAGGGACACATGAACACTGAAGCTTTCTTT
TRBD1	TRBV14	TRBJ2-6	-	18	CASSQEGQGGSGANVLTF	TGTGCCAGCAGCCAAGAAGGACAGGGAGGCTCTGGGGCCAACGTCCTGACTTTC
-	TRBV19	TRBJ1-2	-	17	CASTPEWAGPKLYGYTF	TGTGCCAGTACCCCCGAGTGGGCAGGCCCCAAGTTGTATGGCTACACCTTC
TRBD2	TRBV9	TRBJ2-1	-	16	CASSVELRGGRVEQFF	TGTGCCAGCAGCGTAGAACTGCGGGGGGGCAGGGTTGAGCAGTTCTTC
-	TRBV4-1	TRBJ2-1	-	11	CASSQANEQFF	TGCGCCAGCAGCCAAGCAAATGAGCAGTTCTTC